Presented here are 19 T cell receptor beta chains from one specimen sequenced in a study of cytomegalovirus exposure and HLA in healthy donors. Generated by immunoSEQ multiplex PCR, the TCRdb table keeps only in-frame clones and is missing some. The table shows about 140,000 clones, with just under 85% occurring only once. The sequenced material came from PBMCs. Every receptor here comes from a woman younger than 45 in good health and CMV-seronegative.

This clone was detected a few times. This sequence joins TRBV2 and TRBJ1-6; no firm D call. CDR1 is SNHLY and CDR2 is FYNNEI in the germline V gene. V gave up 3 bases and J gave up 13 bases, with 16 bases separating them. CDR3 size: 14 residues. For the CDR3, the DNA is TGTGCCAGCAGTGAGGGCCCGGATTTTTTTCCCCTCCACTTT. As protein: CASSEGPDFFPLHF.

This clone appeared a single time. This chain uses TRBV30 with TRBJ1-2, with D possibly matching TRBD1 (6 bases). V shed 3 bases and J shed 2 bases, with 13 bases lying between them. Germline CDR1 GTSNPN, CDR2 SVGIG (reference sequence). This CDR3 has 14 residues. This chain's CDR3 is CAWRRQAINYGYTF. CDR3 nucleotides: TGTGCCTGGAGACGACAGGCGATAAACTATGGCTACACCTTC.

The chain has TRBV11-3 and TRBJ2-7; 8 bases line up with TRBD2. The germline CDR1 and CDR2 sequences are SGHNT and YENEEA. V lost 0 bases and J lost 3; bases outside the gene matches: 19. The length of the CDR3 is 20 residues. The CDR3 bases are TGTGCCAGCAGCTTAGATCCCCGCAGGCCGGGGGGGATAATTGTCTACGAGCAGTACTTC. Encoded protein: CASSLDPRRPGGIIVYEQYF.

The CDR3 DNA follows: TGTGCCAGTAGTATCTTGGAACGGGGGAATGAGCAGTTCTTC. Residues: CASSILERGNEQFF. The V and J genes are TRBV19 and TRBJ2-1; weak D call: TRBD2 (6 bases). The CDR3 covers 14 residues. Germline loops: CDR1 LNHDA, CDR2 SQIVND (reference sequence). Between the trimmed V and J ends, which lost 3 bases and 7 bases, there was a span of 13 bases.

As to this clone: Other nucleotide sequences in the sample specify the same CDR3. The chain uses TRBV7-2 and TRBJ1-5; no firm D call. Per the germline V gene, CDR1 is SGHTA and CDR2 is FQGNSA. V lost 1 base and J lost 4, with 8 bases in between. The CDR3 is made up of 14 amino acids. Here the CDR3 reads CASSLGGGNQPQHF. Here the CDR3 DNA reads TGTGCCAGCAGCTTAGGAGGTGGAAATCAGCCCCAGCATTTT.

CDR3 DNA sequence: TGTGCCAGCAGCCGAGGACTAGCGGGGGATTACAATGAGCAGTTCTTC. Amino acid sequence: CASSRGLAGDYNEQFF. The V gene is TRBV4-2, the J gene TRBJ2-1, with 13 bases aligning to TRBD2. Germline CDR1 reads LGHNA; CDR2 reads YNFKEQ. CDR3 length: 16 residues. The V gene end was trimmed by 4 bases and the J gene end by 4 bases; junction bases not matched to a gene: 4.

V is TRBV5-6 and J is TRBJ1-1; 7 nucleotides align to TRBD1. The CDR3 covers 15 residues. V gave up 4 bases and J gave up 5 bases; unmatched junction bases: 11. Per the germline V gene, CDR1 is SGHDT and CDR2 is YYEEEE. The CDR3 DNA is TGTGCCAGCAGCCCGTGGGATAGGGGGCGGACTGAAGCTTTCTTT. Protein sequence: CASSPWDRGRTEAFF.

The chain carries TRBV5-1 and TRBJ2-7; no clear D. The V end was cut by 4 bases, the J end by 3 bases, with 11 bases between. In germline, CDR1 is SGHRS, CDR2 YFSETQ. This CDR3 has 13 amino acids. The CDR3 loop is CASSPQYSYEQYF. The CDR3 region has the DNA TGCGCCAGCAGCCCCCAATACAGCTACGAGCAGTACTTC.

The V and J genes are TRBV7-9 and TRBJ1-3; no reliable D call. The CDR3 extends over 14 amino acids. With 6 bases removed from V and 2 bases from J, the gap between germline ends came to 11 bases. Germline CDR1 is SEHNR and CDR2 is FQNEAQ (reference sequence). The CDR3 DNA is TGTGCCAGCAGACCCGCGGTAACTGGAAACACCATATATTTT. Its translation is CASRPAVTGNTIYF.

The V call is TRBV5-5, the J call TRBJ1-4; 8 nucleotides match TRBD1. This CDR3 is 16 amino acids long. The J segment lost 3 bases and the V segment lost 4 bases, leaving 8 bases of the junction unmatched. Germline V CDR1 and CDR2: SGHKS, YYEKEE (reference sequence). In DNA, the CDR3 is TGTGCCAGCAGCCAAGAACCGACAGGGGCTAATGAAAAACTGTTTTTT. Translated, it gives CASSQEPTGANEKLFF.

J is TRBJ2-1 and V is TRBV6-1; TRBD2 matches 11 bases. The V segment lost 4 bases and the J segment 16 bases; nucleotides outside the gene matches: 12. There are 14 residues in the CDR3. CDR1 is MNHNS and CDR2 is SASEGT in the germline V gene. CDR3 DNA sequence: TGTGCCAGCAGTGTTATCCGTAGCGGGGGGGCTCATTTCTTC. As protein: CASSVIRSGGAHFF.

This chain links TRBV27 with TRBJ1-2; D remains unclear. The CDR3 contains 13 residues. V dropped 2 bases and J dropped 12 bases, with 16 bases sitting between them. CDR1 and CDR2 from the germline V gene are MNHEY and SMNVEV (reference sequence). CDR3 region: CASSLPRGRTDTF. In DNA form, the CDR3 reads TGTGCCAGCAGTTTACCGCGCGGTCGCACGGACACCTTC.

The chain uses TRBV6-1 and TRBJ1-4, with no clear D. The length of the CDR3 is 15 residues. Trimming shortened V by 0 bases and J by 8 bases, and 13 bases separated the two germline ends. Germline CDR1 MNHNS, CDR2 SASEGT. CDR3: CASSEAGGFWEKLFF. In DNA form, the CDR3 reads TGTGCCAGCAGTGAAGCTGGAGGGTTTTGGGAAAAACTGTTTTTT.

The chain employs TRBV5-6 and TRBJ1-2, with 7 bases matching TRBD1. The J segment lost 4 bases and the V segment lost 0 bases, leaving 6 bases of the junction unmatched. The CDR3 spans 15 residues. Germline assignment: CDR1 SGHDT and CDR2 YYEEEE. The CDR3 is CASSLGLRTGYGYTF. The CDR3 DNA reads TGTGCCAGCAGCTTGGGGCTTCGGACAGGCTATGGCTACACCTTC.

The chain uses TRBV4-1 and TRBJ1-2; 7 bases agree with TRBD1. After removal of 4 bases from V and 4 bases from J, the junction contained 12 bases not matched to a gene. CDR1 is MGHRA, CDR2 YSYEKL, per germline. The CDR3 has 16 amino acids. The CDR3 DNA is TGCGCCAGCAGCCTAAACACCGGGACAGAGTCCTATGGCTACACCTTC. Protein product: CASSLNTGTESYGYTF.

This sequence joins TRBV27 and TRBJ2-5, with TRBD1 as a possible D gene (6 bases). The V end was cut by 8 bases, the J end by 4 bases, with 14 bases between. Germline-derived CDR1 and CDR2 are MNHEY and SMNVEV (reference sequence). CDR3 size: 13 residues. The CDR3 sequence: CASRMPGAETQYF. CDR3 bases: TGTGCCAGCCGAATGCCAGGGGCAGAGACCCAGTACTTC.

The chain employs TRBV5-1 and TRBJ2-7, with 9 bases that match TRBD1. The ends lost 4 bases at V and 6 bases at J; junction bases unmatched: 23. The germline CDR1 and CDR2 sequences are SGHRS and YFSETQ. This CDR3 region has 19 residues. The CDR3, as DNA: TGCGCCAGCAGCCTAAAGACGAGAGAAGGGACAGGGCAATCTACCGAGCAGTACTTC. It translates to CASSLKTREGTGQSTEQYF.

The chain combines TRBV7-9 with TRBJ2-2, with 9 bases identical to TRBD1. CDR1 is SEHNR, CDR2 FQNEAQ, per germline (reference sequence). The CDR3 is 17 residues long. The V gene end was trimmed by 3 bases and the J gene end by 6 bases; junction bases not matched to a gene: 11. The CDR3 is CASSLRTGGFGAGELFF. The CDR3 DNA follows: TGTGCCAGCAGCTTGAGAACAGGGGGCTTTGGCGCCGGGGAGCTGTTTTTT.

The chain combines TRBV10-3 with TRBJ1-3; TRBD1 might be the D (5 bases). The CDR3 extends over 13 amino acids. Germline loops: CDR1 ENHRY, CDR2 SYGVKD. V gave up 6 bases and J gave up 0 bases, with 6 bases separating them. CDR3 residues: CAIRDNSGNTIYF. CDR3 coding DNA: TGTGCCATCAGGGACAACTCTGGAAACACCATATATTTT.